Sequencing of this T cell receptor beta chain was carried out in a study of blood T cell repertoires in COVID-19. Measured with immunoSEQ multiplex PCR; TCRdb has only the in-frame clones, and not every one. The table shows 150,000 or so clones, with approximately 83% occurring only once. The sequence derives from a woman aged 55-70 years who had recovered from COVID-19. Specimen: PBMCs or T cells enriched from blood (not recorded which).

The CDR3, as DNA: TGTGCCAGCAGCCCGGCAGGGCGGACCATATATTTT. This encodes CASSPAGRTIYF. The V gene is TRBV7-9, the J gene TRBJ1-3, with D possibly TRBD1 on 5 matching bases. This CDR3 contains 12 residues. V lost 5 bases, J lost 10 bases, and 12 bases lay in between. Germline V gene sequence: CDR1 SEHNR, CDR2 FQNEAQ (reference sequence).